Shown below are 20 T cell receptor beta chains from a single sample sequenced in a study of cytomegalovirus exposure and HLA in healthy donors. The protocol was immunoSEQ multiplex PCR, while the TCRdb copy is restricted to in-frame clones and leaves out a portion. The sample carries under 200,000 clones, under 95% recorded once. Sequences were obtained from PBMCs. Receptors originate from a woman aged 18-29 years in good health and CMV-seropositive.

This chain connects TRBV9 to TRBJ2-7; the match to TRBD2 covers 7 bases. Germline V gives CDR1 SGDLS, CDR2 YYNGEE. The CDR3 totals 15 residues. Trimming at V came to 3 bases and at J to 1 base, leaving 7 bases not matched to a gene. The CDR3 DNA sequence: TGTGCCAGCAGCGCTAGAGCGGGGCCTTCCTACGAGCAGTACTTC. Its protein is CASSARAGPSYEQYF.

The chain couples TRBV30 to TRBJ1-1; D gene unclear. This CDR3 is built from 13 residues. Deletions cut 0 bases from V and 0 bases from J, with 5 bases between. Germline V gene data show CDR1 as GTSNPN and CDR2 as SVGIG (reference sequence). The CDR3 coding sequence is TGTGCCTGGAGTGTACAACTGAACACTGAAGCTTTCTTT. Encoded protein: CAWSVQLNTEAFF.

V gene TRBV5-1 combines with J gene TRBJ1-5, with no clear D. The CDR3 loop spans 16 amino acids. Trimming shortened V by 0 bases and J by 0 bases, and 10 bases separated the two germline ends. The germline V gene encodes CDR1 SGHRS and CDR2 YFSETQ. The CDR3 DNA reads TGCGCCAGCAGCTTGGAAGCAGGTTATAGCAATCAGCCCCAGCATTTT. It specifies CASSLEAGYSNQPQHF.

This clone appeared a few times. The chain links TRBV5-4 to TRBJ2-2, with TRBD1 matching over 9 bases. V dropped 4 bases and J dropped 3; count of bases not matched to a gene: 4. In germline, CDR1 is SGHNT, CDR2 YYREEE (reference sequence). CDR3 length: 15 residues. CDR3 region: CASSPWTGDTGELFF. The DNA of the CDR3 is TGTGCCAGCAGCCCTTGGACAGGGGACACCGGGGAGCTGTTTTTT.

The gene calls are TRBV6-1 and TRBJ2-7; possibly TRBD2 for D (5 bases). V was cut by 6 bases and J by 9 bases, with 12 bases left in between. The CDR3 has 11 amino acids. CDR1 is MNHNS, CDR2 SASEGT, per germline. CDR3 coding DNA: TGTGCCAGCAGGAACCGGGCGGGGCAGTACTTC. Translated: CASRNRAGQYF.

The chain recombines TRBV19 with TRBJ2-5; TRBD2 agrees at 10 bases. Germline lookup yields CDR1 LNHDA and CDR2 SQIVND (reference sequence). Trimming took 5 bases from V and 5 from J; bases not matched to a gene: 11. This CDR3 is built from 16 residues. The CDR3 sequence is CASSPIAGGLGETQYF. CDR3 in DNA: TGTGCCAGTAGTCCCATAGCGGGAGGACTCGGTGAGACCCAGTACTTC.

The chain links TRBV30 to TRBJ2-2; possibly TRBD1 for D (6 bases). This CDR3 spans 15 amino acids. CDR1 GTSNPN and CDR2 SVGIG come from the germline V gene (reference sequence). The germline V and J ends were trimmed by 5 bases and 0 bases, with 13 bases remaining between them. This CDR3 is CAWGPGHANTGELFF. Here the CDR3 DNA reads TGTGCCTGGGGACCGGGACACGCGAACACCGGGGAGCTGTTTTTT.

The chain recombines TRBV4-2 with TRBJ2-1, with 7 positions matching TRBD1. Per the germline V gene, CDR1 is LGHNA and CDR2 is YNFKEQ. This CDR3 has 15 amino acids. The junction had 12 bases not matched to a gene; V was cut back by 5 bases and J by 8 bases. The DNA for the CDR3 is TGTGCCAGCAGCTCACCCGACAGGGCTGAGGATGAGCAGTTCTTC. Its translation: CASSSPDRAEDEQFF.

This chain joins TRBV9 and TRBJ2-3; 10 nucleotides line up with TRBD2. This CDR3 has 17 amino acids. The trim removed 3 bases at V and 2 bases at J, leaving 9 bases unmatched. Germline V CDR1 and CDR2: SGDLS, YYNGEE. The DNA for the CDR3 is TGTGCCAGCAGCGCAGGGGGACTAGCGAGGGTCACAGATACGCAGTATTTT. Protein product: CASSAGGLARVTDTQYF.

This chain links TRBV5-6 with TRBJ2-7; D perhaps matches TRBD2 (5 bases). CDR1 and CDR2 from the germline V gene are SGHDT and YYEEEE. Trimming removed 2 bases at V and 5 bases at J, with 14 bases between. The CDR3 runs to 14 residues. In nucleotides, the CDR3 is TGTGCCAGCAGCTTTGGATCCGGAGGCCACGAGCAGTACTTC. Protein product: CASSFGSGGHEQYF.

The gene calls are TRBV4-1 and TRBJ1-3, with D tentatively TRBD1 (5 bases). Germline V gene data show CDR1 as MGHRA and CDR2 as YSYEKL. The length of the CDR3 is 16 residues. V was pared by 0 bases and J by 2 bases, with 11 bases between. The CDR3 DNA is TGCGCCAGCAGCCAAGAGATAACAGGTGCTGGAAACACCATATATTTT. This translates into CASSQEITGAGNTIYF.

V is TRBV5-6 and J is TRBJ1-3; D is perhaps TRBD1 (6 bases). This CDR3 is 14 amino acids long. V lost 3 bases and J lost 6, with 13 bases in between. The germline CDR1 and CDR2 sequences are SGHDT and YYEEEE. The CDR3 nucleotides are TGTGCCAGCAGCTGGCCGACAGGTGAAAACACCATATATTTT. This sequence encodes CASSWPTGENTIYF.

The chain employs TRBV13 and TRBJ2-3; TRBD2 matches 11 bases. Per the germline V gene, CDR1 is PRHDT and CDR2 is FYEKMQ (reference sequence). The J segment lost 0 bases and the V segment lost 4 bases, leaving 6 bases of the junction unmatched. The CDR3 spans 17 residues. CDR3 DNA sequence: TGTGCCAGCAGCTATAGCGGGGGGGGATCCAGCACAGATACGCAGTATTTT. This translates into CASSYSGGGSSTDTQYF.

This chain uses TRBV18 with TRBJ1-4; D remains ambiguous. CDR3 length: 19 amino acids. Trimming shortened V by 2 bases and J by 0 bases, and 19 bases separated the two germline ends. Germline-derived CDR1 and CDR2 are KGHSH and LQKENI. CDR3 amino acids: CASSPSWPGSPTTNEKLFF. CDR3 bases: TGTGCCAGCTCACCAAGTTGGCCGGGGAGCCCTACAACTAATGAAAAACTGTTTTTT.

J is TRBJ2-3 and V is TRBV7-6; 9 nucleotides agree with TRBD1. CDR1 and CDR2 (germline): SGHVS, FNYEAQ. V lost 5 bases, J lost 6 bases, and 12 bases stayed unmatched. This CDR3 contains 16 residues. CDR3 DNA: TGTGCCAGCAGCCCCGCCGGGACAGGGTGGGGGGATACGCAGTATTTT. It is translated as CASSPAGTGWGDTQYF.

This chain uses TRBV18 with TRBJ1-1; 9 bases agree with TRBD1. There are 12 residues in the CDR3. V was pared by 3 bases and J by 11 bases, with 4 bases of the junction left unmatched. Germline CDR1 is KGHSH and CDR2 is LQKENI. The CDR3, as DNA: TGTGCCAGCTCACCGGGACAGGGTTCGGCTTTCTTT. Translation gives CASSPGQGSAFF.

This clone appeared a single time. This chain joins TRBV11-3 and TRBJ2-1; possible D gene TRBD1, 5 bases. Trimming stripped 2 bases from V and 5 bases from J, with 13 bases between. The germline CDR1 and CDR2 sequences are SGHNT and YENEEA. The CDR3 consists of 15 residues. The CDR3 sequence is CASSLKGLKNNEQFF. CDR3 DNA sequence: TGTGCCAGCAGCTTAAAGGGGCTCAAGAACAATGAGCAGTTCTTC.

This clone has only one observation. The V and J genes are TRBV10-3 and TRBJ2-1; TRBD2 is a possible D gene (6 bases). Germline loops: CDR1 ENHRY, CDR2 SYGVKD. V was clipped by 7 bases and J by 8 bases, with 21 bases between them. The CDR3 extends over 15 amino acids. This chain's CDR3 is CAIKGDSERSYEQFF. The DNA for the CDR3 is TGTGCCATCAAAGGGGACTCCGAGAGGAGTTATGAGCAGTTCTTC.

The chain combines TRBV6-5 with TRBJ2-7, with 8 bases that match TRBD1. V lost 6 bases to trimming and J lost 1 base; unmatched junction nucleotides: 2. The germline V gene has CDR1 MNHEY and CDR2 SVGAGI. The CDR3 loop spans 13 amino acids. The CDR3 nucleotides read TGTGCCAGCAGGGGGACAGGTTCCTACGAGCAGTACTTC. Encoded protein: CASRGTGSYEQYF.

This clone was counted only a few times. The V gene is TRBV4-1, the J gene TRBJ2-5; D gene ambiguous. The V gene lost 0 bases and the J gene lost 2 bases, with 10 bases spanning the gap. The CDR3 totals 15 residues. Germline CDR1 reads MGHRA; CDR2 reads YSYEKL. CDR3 nucleotides: TGCGCCAGCAGCCAAGATCGAACTACACAAGAGACCCAGTACTTC. Amino acids: CASSQDRTTQETQYF.